Listed below are T cell receptor beta chains from one sample, sequenced in a study of OX40 agonist ivuxolimab in advanced cancers. TCRdb keeps only in-frame clones here, not all; method: immunoSEQ multiplex PCR. The sample shows about 47,000 clones, about 76% of them seen only once. The sequencing here drew on CD4+ or CD8+ T cells sorted from blood, taken in a trial of the OX40 agonist ivuxolimab. The source of these receptors is an adult with an advanced solid tumor such as melanoma, head and neck, liver or kidney cancer. The CDR3 runs from the conserved cysteine through the conserved F or W. Each record gives: clone size, V gene, D gene, J gene, CDR3 protein, CDR3 DNA. D genes are given only for firm matches. For some rows the clone size is stated as once, few or many, or as a class when expanded; others skip it.

>-|TRBV28|-|TRBJ1-5
CASSPIDRSNQPQHF
TGTGCCAGCAGTCCCATCGACAGGTCCAATCAGCCCCAGCATTTT
>-|TRBV28|TRBD1|TRBJ1-5
CAWRAGGFNQPQHF
TGTGCCTGGCGGGCAGGGGGTTTCAATCAGCCCCAGCATTTT
>-|TRBV6-1|-|TRBJ2-5
CASRPGTEGTQYF
TGTGCCAGCAGACCCGGGACCGAGGGGACCCAGTACTTC
>medium-sized|TRBV4-1|-|TRBJ1-3
CASSPVGWEESSGNTIYF
TGCGCCAGCAGCCCCGTGGGCTGGGAGGAAAGCTCTGGAAACACCATATATTTT
>-|TRBV29-1|-|TRBJ2-1
CSVEWSNEQFF
TGCAGCGTTGAGTGGAGCAATGAGCAGTTCTTC
>-|TRBV13|TRBD2|TRBJ2-5
CASSFLAGGDQETQYF
TGTGCCAGCAGCTTCCTAGCGGGAGGGGACCAAGAGACCCAGTACTTC
>-|TRBV5-5|-|TRBJ1-1
CASSLGPSYTEAFF
TGTGCCAGCAGCTTGGGACCGAGCTACACTGAAGCTTTCTTT
>once|TRBV11-2|TRBD2|TRBJ2-1
CASSLLAGHYNEQFF
TGTGCCAGCAGTCTGCTAGCGGGGCACTACAATGAGCAGTTCTTC
>-|TRBV19|-|TRBJ1-2
CASSPLPGAENYGYTF
TGTGCCAGTAGCCCCCTACCTGGGGCAGAAAACTATGGCTACACCTTC
>few|TRBV2|-|TRBJ1-2
CASKNSEGYTF
TGTGCCAGCAAAAACAGCGAGGGCTACACCTTC
>-|TRBV25-1|-|TRBJ2-7
CASSSDWGNEQYF
TGTGCCAGCAGCTCAGACTGGGGCAACGAGCAGTACTTC
>few|TRBV27|-|TRBJ2-2
CASSTLGGNTGELFF
TGTGCCAGCAGTACTCTGGGGGGTAACACCGGGGAGCTGTTTTTT
>-|TRBV6-5|-|TRBJ2-5
CASRVGLGTQYF
TGTGCCAGCCGCGTGGGCTTAGGGACCCAGTACTTC
>-|TRBV25-1|-|TRBJ1-1
CASSDWGTEAFF
TGTGCCAGCAGTGACTGGGGCACTGAAGCTTTCTTT
>-|TRBV27|-|TRBJ1-1
CASSLLGGAGTEAFF
TGTGCCAGCAGTTTACTGGGGGGCGCGGGCACTGAAGCTTTCTTT
>-|TRBV6-5|-|TRBJ1-1
CASSFQGNTEAFF
TGTGCCAGCAGTTTTCAGGGGAACACTGAAGCTTTCTTT
>-|TRBV10-2|-|TRBJ2-5
CASTGNEETQYF
TGCGCCAGCACCGGTAATGAAGAGACCCAGTACTTC
>-|TRBV6-5|-|TRBJ2-7
CASSLSQGNYEQYF
TGTGCCAGCAGCTTGTCCCAGGGCAACTACGAGCAGTACTTC
>-|TRBV27|-|TRBJ2-1
CASSLSGNEQFF
TGTGCCAGCAGTTTATCGGGCAATGAGCAGTTCTTC